This is a list of T cell receptor beta chains from one sample in a study of EBV T-cell therapy then PD-1 blockade in nasopharyngeal carcinoma. The antigens these receptors bind are not known. Produced via immunoSEQ multiplex PCR; TCRdb's table is partial and in-frame only. The sample includes about 17,000 clones, approximately 88% of them seen just once. Source: CD8+ T cells from blood, taken at day 0 from a patient whose treatment included autologous EBV-specific T cells and nivolumab. The receptors shown here come from a man between 40 and 49 years old with nasopharyngeal carcinoma. The CDR3 runs from the conserved cysteine through the conserved F or W. Each record gives: V gene, D gene, clone size, J gene, CDR3 protein, CDR3 DNA. A D gene is named only where the DNA matches it firmly. Clone size is given for some rows only: seen once, a few or many times, or a class if the clone is expanded.

TRBV6-5,NA,medium-sized,TRBJ1-2,CASSGQGGTWGYTF,TGTGCCAGCAGCGGACAAGGAGGGACGTGGGGCTACACCTTC
TRBV9,TRBD2,NA,TRBJ2-3,CASSLRGGREDTQYF,TGTGCCAGCAGCCTTCGGGGGGGCCGGGAAGATACGCAGTATTTT
TRBV15,NA,few,TRBJ2-6,CATSLTDSNSGANVLTF,TGTGCCACCAGCCTGACGGACTCCAACTCTGGGGCCAACGTCCTGACTTTC
TRBV19,NA,once,TRBJ2-2,CASSIGTDTGELFF,TGTGCCAGTAGTATCGGGACCGACACCGGGGAGCTGTTTTTT
TRBV10-3,NA,once,TRBJ2-7,CATRGSEQYF,TGTGCCACAAGAGGAAGCGAGCAGTACTTC
TRBV6-4,TRBD2,NA,TRBJ2-1,CASSYLAGSYNEQFF,TGTGCCAGCAGTTACCTAGCGGGCTCCTACAATGAGCAGTTCTTC
TRBV19,TRBD1,NA,TRBJ1-5,CASRERTGGNKNQPQHF,TGTGCCAGTAGGGAAAGGACAGGGGGCAATAAGAATCAGCCCCAACATTTT
TRBV11-3,NA,NA,TRBJ1-4,CASSSGVGCRSNEKLFF,TGTGCCAGCAGCTCGGGGGTGGGGTGCCGATCTAATGAAAAACTGTTTTTT
TRBV6-2/TRBV6-3,NA,NA,TRBJ2-1,CASSRTYNEQFF,TGTGCCAGCAGCCGGACCTACAATGAGCAGTTCTTC
TRBV7-3,NA,NA,TRBJ1-1,CASSSLLNTEAFF,TGTGCCAGCAGCTCCCTCTTGAACACTGAAGCTTTCTTT
TRBV6-2/TRBV6-3,TRBD1,NA,TRBJ2-6,CASSPPGQGLSGANVLTF,TGTGCCAGCAGTCCGCCGGGACAGGGACTGTCCGGGGCCAACGTCCTGACTTTC
TRBV19,NA,NA,TRBJ2-1,CASSIVAGIEQFF,TGTGCCAGTAGTATAGTGGCGGGGATTGAGCAGTTCTTC
TRBV9,NA,NA,TRBJ1-4,CASSVAADSNEKLFF,TGTGCCAGCAGCGTAGCCGCGGACTCTAATGAAAAACTGTTTTTT
TRBV4-3,NA,few,TRBJ2-6,CASSQVLDGVDGANVLTF,TGCGCCAGCAGCCAAGTATTGGACGGAGTGGATGGGGCCAACGTCCTGACTTTC